The sequence of this T cell receptor (beta chain) was determined in a study of blood T cell repertoires in COVID-19. Here immunoSEQ multiplex PCR was the method, and the copy in TCRdb shows in-frame clones only, minus some. The sample shows 85,000 to 100,000 clones, more than 75% of them seen only once. This CDR3 contains 16 residues. Germline CDR1 SQVTM, CDR2 ANQGSEA. Unmatched junction bases numbered 13, after V lost 6 bases and J lost 3 bases. The sequence was collected from a human donor in a cohort sampled during active COVID-19. The sequencing sample was made of peripheral blood. The chain links TRBV29-1 to TRBJ1-2, with 10 bases aligning to TRBD1. CDR3 sequence: CSVGRDRGEGDYGYTF. CDR3 nucleotides: TGCAGCGTCGGGCGGGACAGGGGTGAGGGGGACTATGGCTACACCTTC.